The sequence of this T cell receptor beta chain was determined in a study of blood T cell repertoires in COVID-19. Study summary: COVID-19 samples, acute and convalescent, were from the United States, Italy and Spain.

The germline V gene has CDR1 SGHRS and CDR2 YFSETQ. V dropped 2 bases and J dropped 2; count of bases not matched to a gene: 5. CDR3 size: 16 residues. Authors' processing steps: Amplifying reference gene primers gave estimates of nucleated cell counts. Some clones are missing from TCRdb's copy, which holds only in-frame ones; the method was immunoSEQ multiplex PCR. That table supplies the V and J calls and clone size; D and trimming were determined from the DNA. This sample carries around 71,000 clones, 85% of them seen once, and the ten largest clones take approximately 5.5%. The sample consisted of peripheral blood. The J gene is TRBJ1-3, the V gene TRBV5-1, with 9 bases fitting TRBD1. The sequence was obtained from a man older than 75 with acute or convalescent COVID-19. The CDR3 is CASSLQGAVTGNTIYF. CDR3 sequence (DNA): TGCGCCAGCAGCTTACAGGGGGCAGTTACTGGAAACACCATATATTTT.